This T cell receptor beta chain was documented in a study of naive and memory T cell subsets (dated by TCRdb to 2017 to 2019). For the study in its entirety: The figure summarizing the skin biopsy and whole blood samples listed roughly ten blood donors, 7 tuberculin skin test biopsies and 3 saline control biopsies. PCR2 was typically a SYBR Green qPCR stopped at a set threshold; low-input samples could instead use end-point PCR (around 6 cycles).

CDR1 and CDR2 are read off the germline V gene as SGHAT and FQNNGV. V and J are truncated by 6 bases and 5 bases respectively, leaving an intervening sequence of 11 bases. The CDR3 measures 12 amino acids from cysteine to phenylalanine. Left in the record is the CDR3 DNA by itself, 36 bases read in frame from the first base. A robust, sensitive protocol for the amplification, sequencing and analysis of TCRs was described in the study, in which 3' ligation of a UMI-containing oligonucleotide to TCR cDNA was used. For whole blood analysis, 2.5 ml of peripheral blood was collected from healthy adult volunteers into Tempus tubes, and RNA was extracted following the manufacturer's instructions. Total RNA was used without cell sorting and was treated with RQ1 DNase before reverse transcription, with a target input of roughly 1 to 1000 ng. Libraries were prepared from skin biopsies and whole blood so that pipeline robustness could be tested in samples in which T cells form a minority population.

Library preparation used 5' RACE. The ligated cDNA was amplified in four rounds of PCR with nested alpha and beta constant region primers together with the SP2 primer. For the blood and skin samples, TCR RNA was reverse transcribed with SuperScript IV using primers for the alpha and beta constant regions. Using T4 RNA ligase 1, an oligonucleotide carrying both the Illumina SP2 primer and a UMI was ligated onto the 3' end of the cDNA. The 12-nucleotide UMI was composed of two random hexamers separated by an eight-base spacer, which was included to prevent hairpin formation. From the second PCR onward, TCR alpha and beta chain libraries were processed separately, and dual indexing was applied for multiplexing. After pooling, the indexed libraries were analyzed by capillary electrophoresis and sequenced on either an Illumina MiSeq or NextSeq. Libraries were spiked with PhiX DNA at roughly 5-7% so that base diversity was increased and cluster recognition was improved. Per the original workflow: UMIs were extracted from read 2 by Demultiplexor and combined with the TCR sequence from read 1, and reads were split according to sample indices. Decombinator identified V and J genes and V-J junctions and gave each TCR a five-part identifier that included V and J deletions. Collapsinator used UMIs to correct sequencing errors and PCR amplification heterogeneity, yielding UMI-based abundance per TCR. Identifiers were converted to nucleotide sequence by CDR3Translator and translated to amino acids, and CDR3 regions were extracted on the basis of terminal motifs. Error-corrected counts of alpha and beta TCRs from blood and skin were compared after being normalized to the amount of input RNA. TCRdb reworked the public reads: Q25 trimming with fastp, MiXCR clone assembly, productive beta chains retained. Here each entry gathers all rows of one CDR3 protein and keeps the most common genes and DNA. TCRdb, rather than the study authors, made the V and J calls. The sample profile shows 45,000 to 55,000 distinct CDR3 sequences; about 4.8% of them were found once. 0.7% to 0.9% of the sample rests with the top ten.

This clonotype was seen repeatedly, ten times or more. The target of this receptor is not known. No much larger clonotype is one base removed from it; base qualities were not supplied. The paper's findings and limits, for the study overall: The potential sensitivity of the RNA-based method to TCR transcript changes with T cell activation and differentiation was acknowledged.

Recombination connected TRBV11-2 to TRBJ2-7; the D gene cannot be resolved reliably. The sequence came from a female donor in good health. The CDR3 protein sequence reads: CASSSSRDEQYF. The DNA is TGTGCCAGCAGTTCTTCCCGGGACGAGCAGTACTTC.